Below, 32 T cell receptor beta chains from the same sample are listed, as sequenced in a study of cytomegalovirus exposure and HLA in healthy donors. Primers: 60 Vbeta forward and 13 Jbeta reverse. Data came from immunoSEQ multiplex PCR; TCRdb stores just in-frame clones and leaves some out. The sample has under 150,000 clones; almost 80% are singletons. The source material was PBMCs. These receptors originate from a woman between 40 and 50 years old in good health and CMV-seropositive.

The chain couples TRBV27 to TRBJ2-7; 8 positions match TRBD2. J was trimmed by 6 bases and V by 3 bases; bases with no gene match: 10. CDR3 length equals 15 residues. In germline, CDR1 is MNHEY, CDR2 SMNVEV (reference sequence). CDR3: CASSFLAGGKAEQYF. CDR3 bases: TGTGCCAGCAGTTTTCTGGCGGGGGGTAAGGCCGAGCAGTACTTC.

The gene calls are TRBV9 and TRBJ1-1; 7 nucleotides line up with TRBD1. The V segment lost 3 bases and the J segment 1 base; nucleotides outside the gene matches: 3. Germline values: CDR1 SGDLS, CDR2 YYNGEE. This CDR3 region has 14 residues. CDR3: CASSAGQPNTEAFF. In nucleotides, the CDR3 is TGTGCCAGCAGCGCGGGACAGCCGAACACTGAAGCTTTCTTT. Full variable domain (missing parts from reference TRBV9 and TRBJ1-1): DSGVTQTPKHLITATGQRVTLRCSPRSGDLSVYWYQQSLDQGLQFLIQYYNGEERAKGNILERFSAQQFPDLHSELNLSSLELGDSALYFCASSAGQPNTEAFFGQGTRLTVV.

This clone appeared a single time. This rearrangement joins TRBV10-3 to TRBJ2-3, with 10 nucleotides matching TRBD1. CDR3 length: 16 amino acids. Germline loops: CDR1 ENHRY, CDR2 SYGVKD. V trimming: 6 bases; J trimming: 6 bases; junction bases outside the gene matches: 12. The CDR3 sequence is CAISLSGTGVGDTQYF. The CDR3 region has the DNA TGTGCCATCAGCCTCTCCGGGACAGGGGTTGGGGATACGCAGTATTTT.

The rearrangement links TRBV11-2 to TRBJ2-2, with TRBD2 as a possible D gene (6 bases). The germline V gene encodes CDR1 SGHAT and CDR2 FQNNGV. The ends were cut back, 5 bases at V and 2 bases at J, with 18 bases in the middle. The CDR3 spans 17 residues. The CDR3 is CASSTLPGLPNTGELFF. The CDR3 coding sequence is TGTGCCAGCAGCACTTTACCGGGACTTCCCAACACCGGGGAGCTGTTTTTT.

The V and J genes are TRBV5-1 and TRBJ2-5, with 14 bases lining up with TRBD2. With V trimmed by 4 bases and J by 2 bases, 4 bases remained unmatched. The CDR3 loop spans 16 amino acids. Per the germline V gene, CDR1 is SGHRS and CDR2 is YFSETQ. CDR3 sequence: CASSTGLAGVQETQYF. DNA for the CDR3: TGCGCCAGCAGCACGGGACTAGCGGGGGTACAAGAGACCCAGTACTTC.

This chain connects TRBV7-9 to TRBJ1-1; no firm D call. V shed 1 base and J shed 4 bases, with 10 bases lying between them. CDR3 length: 14 residues. The germline CDR1 and CDR2 sequences are SEHNR and FQNEAQ (reference sequence). CDR3 sequence (DNA): TGTGCCAGCAGCTTAGGCGGGGTAGGCACTGAAGCTTTCTTT. Translating it yields CASSLGGVGTEAFF.

The chain employs TRBV5-4 and TRBJ1-3, with TRBD1 matching over 7 bases. The germline CDR1 and CDR2 sequences are SGHNT and YYREEE (reference sequence). The CDR3 sequence is 15 residues long. The trim removed 0 bases at V and 4 bases at J, leaving 4 bases unmatched. The CDR3 DNA follows: TGTGCCAGCAGCTTGGGACAGGGTGACGGAAACACCATATATTTT. It is translated as CASSLGQGDGNTIYF.

The chain has TRBV9 and TRBJ2-2, with 8 bases matching TRBD1. CDR1 SGDLS and CDR2 YYNGEE come from the germline V gene. V was pared by 4 bases and J by 10 bases, with 9 bases of the junction left unmatched. This CDR3 comprises 14 residues. The CDR3 coding sequence is TGTGCCAGCAGCCAGACAGGGGTGCCCCAGGAGCTGTTTTTT. It yields the protein CASSQTGVPQELFF. Full variable domain (rest looked up from reference TRBV9 and TRBJ2-2): DSGVTQTPKHLITATGQRVTLRCSPRSGDLSVYWYQQSLDQGLQFLIQYYNGEERAKGNILERFSAQQFPDLHSELNLSSLELGDSALYFCASSQTGVPQELFFGEGSRLTVL.

The chain uses TRBV7-2 and TRBJ2-5, with D maybe TRBD1 (6 bases). Per germline, CDR1 SGHTA and CDR2 FQGNSA. Deletions cut 5 bases from V and 4 bases from J, with 17 bases between. The CDR3 consists of 15 residues. In nucleotides, the CDR3 is TGTGCCAGCAGCCCTTGGGGCGCCAGGGGAGAGACCCAGTACTTC. Its protein product is CASSPWGARGETQYF.

This clone was recorded a few times. V gene TRBV6-5 combines with J gene TRBJ1-5, with 12 bases aligning to TRBD1. The germline V gene encodes CDR1 MNHEY and CDR2 SVGAGI. The J segment lost 9 bases and the V segment lost 6 bases, leaving 6 bases of the junction unmatched. This CDR3 comprises 14 residues. The CDR3 DNA sequence: TGTGCCAGCAGCTCCGGGACAGGGGGCCGGCCCCAGCATTTT. This sequence encodes CASSSGTGGRPQHF.

The chain couples TRBV30 to TRBJ1-2; maybe TRBD1 (6 bases). There are 15 residues in the CDR3. In germline, CDR1 is GTSNPN, CDR2 SVGIG (reference sequence). CDR3 bases: TGTGTTTTTTCAAGCAGAAGACGGCATACGAGGGGGTACACCTTC. Encoded protein: CVFSSRRRHTRGYTF.

This chain links TRBV2 with TRBJ2-7; possible D gene TRBD2, 5 bases. Germline-derived CDR1 and CDR2 are SNHLY and FYNNEI. V was cut by 6 bases and J by 0 bases, with 12 bases left in between. This CDR3 region has 14 residues. CDR3: CASRAGISSYEQYF. The CDR3 DNA is TGTGCCAGCAGGGCCGGGATCTCCTCCTACGAGCAGTACTTC.

CDR3 sequence: CASSRRGVEETQYF. CDR3 DNA: TGTGCCAGCAGCCGCCGGGGGGTAGAAGAGACCCAGTACTTC. The chain joins TRBV11-2 to TRBJ2-5; 7 nucleotides match TRBD2. J was trimmed by 3 bases and V by 5 bases; bases with no gene match: 6. The CDR3 extends over 14 amino acids. CDR1 SGHAT and CDR2 FQNNGV come from the germline V gene.

This clone came up a few times. The chain combines TRBV6-1 with TRBJ2-7, with D maybe TRBD2 (7 bases). V gave up 8 bases and J gave up 3 bases, with 20 bases separating them. There are 15 residues in the CDR3. Germline CDR1 reads MNHNS; CDR2 reads SASEGT. This CDR3 reads CASPKRWEGGYEQYF. CDR3 nucleotides: TGTGCCAGCCCGAAGAGGTGGGAGGGGGGCTACGAGCAGTACTTC.

There are a few counts of this clone. The rearrangement links TRBV6-6 to TRBJ1-6; perhaps TRBD1 as D (6 bases). Germline V lookup: CDR1 MNHNY, CDR2 SVGAGI (reference sequence). The CDR3 is 15 amino acids. Between the trimmed V and J ends, which lost 5 bases and 5 bases, there was a span of 13 bases. The CDR3 bases are TGTGCCAGCAGTAGTCGCGGGGGCAATAATTCACCCCTCCACTTT. Protein product: CASSSRGGNNSPLHF.

In its sample, this clone was seen a few times. The chain joins TRBV6-5 to TRBJ2-2, with D perhaps matching TRBD1 (6 bases). CDR3 length: 14 amino acids. The ends were cut back, 6 bases at V and 2 bases at J, with 10 bases in the middle. Germline CDR1 MNHEY, CDR2 SVGAGI. The CDR3 protein is CASSKGGNTGELFF. The CDR3 DNA reads TGTGCCAGCAGCAAAGGGGGAAACACCGGGGAGCTGTTTTTT.

The chain joins TRBV5-1 to TRBJ1-2; D gene ambiguous. This CDR3 is built from 16 residues. The germline V gene encodes CDR1 SGHRS and CDR2 YFSETQ. Between the trimmed V and J ends, which lost 2 bases and 0 bases, there was a span of 14 bases. CDR3 sequence: CASSLGVQSSNYGYTF. CDR3 coding DNA: TGCGCCAGCAGCTTAGGAGTACAATCCTCTAACTATGGCTACACCTTC.

The rearrangement uses TRBV11-3 and TRBJ1-1, with TRBD1 identical over 11 bases. The CDR3 consists of 13 residues. The V segment lost 4 bases and the J segment 10 bases; nucleotides outside the gene matches: 5. Germline-derived CDR1 and CDR2 are SGHNT and YENEEA. CDR3: CASSSGQGEGAFF. DNA for the CDR3: TGTGCCAGCAGCTCGGGACAGGGGGAGGGAGCTTTCTTT.

This chain uses TRBV5-6 with TRBJ2-1; D possibly corresponds to TRBD1 (5 bases). V was clipped by 0 bases and J by 4 bases, with 17 bases between them. The CDR3 covers 17 residues. Germline V CDR1 and CDR2: SGHDT, YYEEEE. The CDR3 loop reads CASSLVVGQQNYNEQFF. The CDR3 region has the DNA TGTGCCAGCAGCTTGGTCGTGGGGCAGCAAAATTACAATGAGCAGTTCTTC.

The chain joins TRBV4-2 to TRBJ1-2, with TRBD1 matching 7 bases. V lost 1 base, J lost 4 bases, and 6 bases stayed unmatched. The CDR3 contains 15 residues. From germline, CDR1 is LGHNA and CDR2 YNFKEQ. Written as DNA, the CDR3 is TGTGCCAGCAGCCAAGGACAGGGCGGGGTCTATGGCTACACCTTC. This gives the protein CASSQGQGGVYGYTF.

The chain couples TRBV6-1 to TRBJ1-5; 7 bases agree with TRBD1. This CDR3 contains 15 residues. The V gene end was trimmed by 4 bases and the J gene end by 3 bases; junction bases not matched to a gene: 6. Germline CDR1 and CDR2: MNHNS and SASEGT. CDR3 DNA sequence: TGTGCCAGCAGTGTGGCACAGGGGTACAATCAGCCCCAGCATTTT. Translation: CASSVAQGYNQPQHF.

The J gene is TRBJ2-3, the V gene TRBV9, with 8 nucleotides matching TRBD1. V lost 2 bases and J lost 5; bases outside the gene matches: 13. Germline CDR1 is SGDLS and CDR2 is YYNGEE. CDR3 length equals 17 residues. This CDR3 is CASSVGTDRAGLDTQYF. The CDR3 DNA sequence: TGTGCCAGCAGCGTCGGGACGGACAGGGCGGGTTTAGATACGCAGTATTTT.

The chain has TRBV18 and TRBJ2-5; TRBD1 is a possible D gene (7 bases). CDR3 length: 15 amino acids. V shed 3 bases and J shed 1 base, with 12 bases lying between them. Germline lookup yields CDR1 KGHSH and CDR2 LQKENI. CDR3 residues: CASSPTRGVQETQYF. The CDR3 region has the DNA TGTGCCAGCTCACCGACCAGGGGGGTCCAAGAGACCCAGTACTTC.

This clone occurred a few times. The rearrangement joins TRBV2 to TRBJ2-7; TRBD1 matches at 8 bases. Germline CDR1 SNHLY, CDR2 FYNNEI. Trimming at V came to 5 bases and at J to 7 bases, leaving 4 bases not matched to a gene. The CDR3 length is 12 residues. The CDR3 spells CASSSRGQEQYF. The CDR3 bases are TGTGCCAGCAGTTCCAGGGGGCAAGAGCAGTACTTC.

The chain combines TRBV5-4 with TRBJ1-1; the match to TRBD1 covers 8 bases. J lost 1 base, V lost 7 bases, and 9 bases had no gene match. The CDR3 extends over 15 amino acids. Per the germline V gene, CDR1 is SGHNT and CDR2 is YYREEE (reference sequence). CDR3 sequence: CASVPGTGSNTEAFF. CDR3 in DNA: TGTGCCAGCGTTCCCGGGACAGGATCGAACACTGAAGCTTTCTTT. The full variable domain, completed using reference TRBV5-4 and TRBJ1-1, is ETGVTQSPTHLIKTRGQQVTLRCSSQSGHNTVSWYQQALGQGPQFIFQYYREEENGRGNFPPRFSGLQFPNYSSELNVNALELDDSALYLCASVPGTGSNTEAFFGQGTRLTVV.

V is TRBV9 and J is TRBJ2-3; D is possibly TRBD1 (6 bases). V lost 3 bases and J lost 9, with 17 bases in between. Germline assignment: CDR1 SGDLS and CDR2 YYNGEE. This CDR3 comprises 14 residues. DNA of the CDR3: TGTGCCAGCAGCGGAACGTCTACAGGGATAACGCAGTATTTT. This sequence encodes CASSGTSTGITQYF.

This chain links TRBV28 with TRBJ1-4; D unresolved. Germline CDR1 MDHEN, CDR2 SYDVKM. The CDR3 is 16 amino acids. The V end was cut by 0 bases, the J end by 2 bases, with 10 bases between. The CDR3 protein is CASSLWGGPTNEKLFF. For the CDR3, the DNA is TGTGCCAGCAGTTTATGGGGTGGGCCGACTAATGAAAAACTGTTTTTT.

J is TRBJ2-2 and V is TRBV4-2; TRBD1 aligns across 9 bases. This CDR3 contains 15 residues. CDR1 is LGHNA and CDR2 is YNFKEQ in the germline V gene. With V trimmed by 4 bases and J by 8 bases, 8 bases remained unmatched. DNA for the CDR3: TGTGCCAGCAGCCCCCGGGACAGGGTTGGTGGGGAGCTGTTTTTT. Translating it yields CASSPRDRVGGELFF.

The chain has TRBV2 and TRBJ2-1, with 9 bases matching TRBD1. Germline lookup yields CDR1 SNHLY and CDR2 FYNNEI. Trimming took 8 bases from V and 8 from J; bases not matched to a gene: 4. The CDR3 extends over 12 amino acids. The DNA for the CDR3 is TGTGCCAGCGGGACAGGGTCCCATGAGCAGTTCTTC. Its protein product is CASGTGSHEQFF. The complete variable domain, with remaining parts taken from reference TRBV2 and TRBJ2-1, reads EPEVTQTPSHQVTQMGQEVILRCVPISNHLYFYWYRQILGQKVEFLVSFYNNEISEKSEIFDDQFSVERPDGSNFTLKIRSTKLEDSAMYFCASGTGSHEQFFGPGTRLTVL.

This clone was counted a few times. The rearrangement links TRBV6-5 to TRBJ2-7; 10 nucleotides agree with TRBD2. The CDR3 consists of 14 residues. V was pared by 5 bases and J by 6 bases, with 7 bases of the junction left unmatched. Germline V CDR1 and CDR2: MNHEY, SVGAGI. The CDR3 bases are TGTGCCAGCAGTGAAACTAGCGGGGCTCCCGAGCAGTACTTC. Translated, it gives CASSETSGAPEQYF.

The genes are TRBV29-1 and TRBJ2-3; 13 bases align to TRBD2. V lost 0 bases to trimming and J lost 5 bases; unmatched junction nucleotides: 2. This CDR3 is 15 amino acids long. Germline-derived CDR1 and CDR2 are SQVTM and ANQGSEA. DNA of the CDR3: TGCAGCGTTGAAGAGACTAGCGGGGGGTTAGATACGCAGTATTTT. It specifies CSVEETSGGLDTQYF.

The chain recombines TRBV29-1 with TRBJ1-1, with 7 bases lining up with TRBD1. The CDR3 consists of 16 residues. V lost 6 bases and J lost 0; bases outside the gene matches: 13. The germline CDR1 and CDR2 sequences are SQVTM and ANQGSEA. The CDR3 is CSVSGGGNRLNTEAFF. CDR3 nucleotide sequence: TGCAGCGTCTCGGGAGGGGGCAACCGATTGAACACTGAAGCTTTCTTT.